This record looks at one T cell receptor beta chain sequence and its context. The source of the sample is a study of T cell changes during pregnancy in multiple sclerosis. The assay was immunoSEQ multiplex PCR, and TCRdb's table has in-frame clones only and misses some. The sample has some 48,000 clones, roughly nine tenths seen once. Sequencing used CD8+ T cells from peripheral blood mononuclear cells, obtained in the second trimester of pregnancy. The sequence was obtained from a female donor with multiple sclerosis, enrolled in a pregnancy study.

The CDR3 loop is CASSSLTGGGYGYTF. The DNA for the CDR3 is TGTGCCAGCAGCTCCCTGACAGGGGGGGGCTATGGCTACACCTTC. This rearrangement joins TRBV13 to TRBJ1-2, with TRBD1 matching 9 bases. In germline, CDR1 is PRHDT, CDR2 FYEKMQ (reference sequence). The length of the CDR3 is 15 residues. J was trimmed by 4 bases and V by 4 bases; bases with no gene match: 7.